This TCR beta chain was recorded in a study of CXCR3-negative and CXCR3-positive naive CD8 T cells. This CDR3 region has 12 residues. Germline V lookup: CDR1 SGHRS, CDR2 YFSETQ. Concerning this clonotype itself: Its cognate antigen is unknown.

Study-wide findings and caveats: Memory cells differed in TRBV-TRBJ usage, but naive CXCR3-negative and CXCR3-positive cells had similar usage. CXCR3-positive naive cells had TRB CDR3s that were more hydrophobic than CXCR3-negative naive cells had. Much lower diversity was found in memory CD8+ cells, while both naive subsets had comparably high diversity.

Each TRB cDNA library was prepared by 5' RACE (with UMI labels). Following a re-call of the 5' RACE reads, TCRdb has one entry per CDR3 protein and lacks DNA. The repertoire table contains 50,000 or so distinct CDR3 sequences. The sample was naive CXCR3+ CD8+ T cells from blood. Indicated subset: CD45RO-CCR7+CD27+CD95- naive CD8+ T cells expressing CXCR3 (TNR3+). The receptor was isolated from a human donor in good health. Some clones in this sample may be carry-over from other donors' samples. V is TRBV5-1 and J is TRBJ2-2. CDR3 amino acids: CASSAHTGELFF. Full variable domain (remainder filled in from reference TRBV5-1 and TRBJ2-2): KAGVTQTPRYLIKTRGQQVTLSCSPISGHRSVSWYQQTPGQGLQFLFEYFSETQRNKGNFPGRFSGRQFSNSRSEMNVSTLELGDSALYLCASSAHTGELFFGEGSRLTVL.